Given below is one T cell receptor beta chain in context. The data were taken from a study of blood T cell repertoires in COVID-19. Germline assignment: CDR1 SQVTM and CDR2 ANQGSEA. The CDR3 is made up of 13 amino acids. J was trimmed by 0 bases and V by 7 bases; bases with no gene match: 5. Assay: immunoSEQ multiplex PCR; the TCRdb copy retains only in-frame clones and omits some. The sample records about 200,000 clones, approximately 86% being singletons. The chain employs TRBV29-1 and TRBJ2-7; 8 positions agree with TRBD2. The source is a man between 35 and 55 years old with acute or convalescent COVID-19. The specimen was peripheral blood. CDR3 loop: CSAGGGSSYEQYF. The CDR3 nucleotides are TGCAGCGCCGGGGGGGGAAGCTCCTACGAGCAGTACTTC.